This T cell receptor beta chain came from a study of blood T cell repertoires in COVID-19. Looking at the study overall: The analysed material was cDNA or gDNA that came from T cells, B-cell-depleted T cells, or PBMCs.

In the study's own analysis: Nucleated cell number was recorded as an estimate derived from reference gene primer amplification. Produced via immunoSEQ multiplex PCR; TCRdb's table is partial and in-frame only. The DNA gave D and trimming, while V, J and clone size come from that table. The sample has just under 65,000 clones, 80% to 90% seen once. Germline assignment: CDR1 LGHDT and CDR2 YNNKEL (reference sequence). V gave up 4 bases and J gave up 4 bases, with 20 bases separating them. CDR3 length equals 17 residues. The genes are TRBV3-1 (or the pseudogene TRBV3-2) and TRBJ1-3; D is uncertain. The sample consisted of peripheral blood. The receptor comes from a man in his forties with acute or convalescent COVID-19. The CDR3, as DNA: TGTGCCAGCAGCCCCGACGGGTTCCAACAACAAGGAAACACCATATATTTT. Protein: CASSPDGFQQQGNTIYF.